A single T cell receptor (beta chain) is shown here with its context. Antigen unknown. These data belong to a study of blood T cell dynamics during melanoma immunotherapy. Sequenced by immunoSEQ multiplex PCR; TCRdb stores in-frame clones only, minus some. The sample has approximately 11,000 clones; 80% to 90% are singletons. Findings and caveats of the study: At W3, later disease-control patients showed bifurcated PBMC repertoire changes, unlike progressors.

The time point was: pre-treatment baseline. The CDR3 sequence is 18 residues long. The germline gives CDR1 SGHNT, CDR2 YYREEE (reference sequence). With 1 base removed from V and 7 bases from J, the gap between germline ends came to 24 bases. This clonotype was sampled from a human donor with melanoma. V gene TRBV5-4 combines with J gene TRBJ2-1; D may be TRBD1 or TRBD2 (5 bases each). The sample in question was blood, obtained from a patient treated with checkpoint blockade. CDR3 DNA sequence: TGTGCCAGCAGCTTGTTGCCTTATTTGGTCGGGGCTGGGAATGAGCAGTTCTTC. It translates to CASSLLPYLVGAGNEQFF.